The 15 T cell receptor beta chains reported below all come from one sample, sequenced in a study of naive and memory T cell subsets. The beta constant-region primer was an equimolar mix of two oligonucleotides covering TRBC1 and TRBC2. TCRdb used MiXCR to reprocess the UMI-ligation and nested PCR reads, holding one entry per CDR3 protein. Among about 85,000 distinct CDR3 sequences, approximately 14% were seen once, and the ten largest hold around 0.99%. The sample consisted of central memory CD4+ T cells from blood. The receptors here all came from a human donor in good health.

This clonotype was seen ten or more times. The chain recombines TRBV5-4 with TRBJ2-5; D is unresolved. Germline lookup yields CDR1 SGHNT and CDR2 YYREEE (reference sequence). V was trimmed by 2 bases and J by 0 bases, leaving 5 bases between them. CDR3 length equals 13 residues. The CDR3 region has the DNA TGTGCCAGCAGCTTAGAGTACCAAGAGACCCAGTACTTC. It codes for CASSLEYQETQYF.

This chain links TRBV4-1 with TRBJ2-7; the match to TRBD2 covers 7 bases. Germline trimming cut 0 bases from V and 2 bases from J; bases unmatched to any gene: 7. The CDR3 runs to 16 residues. The V gene's germline CDR1 is MGHRA and CDR2 YSYEKL. Written as DNA, the CDR3 is TGCGCCAGCAGCCAAGATCCGGCGGGAGCGACCTACGAGCAGTACTTC. Its protein product is CASSQDPAGATYEQYF.

The chain recombines TRBV29-1 with TRBJ2-3; 9 bases are shared with TRBD2. With V trimmed by 7 bases and J by 1 base, 9 bases remained unmatched. This CDR3 has 15 amino acids. The germline V gene has CDR1 SQVTM and CDR2 ANQGSEA. The CDR3 loop is CSAGASGKGTDTQYF. The CDR3 nucleotides read TGCAGCGCCGGGGCTAGCGGGAAGGGCACAGATACGCAGTATTTT.

This clonotype has a count of ten or more. This sequence joins TRBV7-2 and TRBJ2-1; 7 positions match TRBD2. The CDR3 contains 15 residues. Germline V gives CDR1 SGHTA, CDR2 FQGNSA. Trimming took 3 bases from V and 3 from J; bases not matched to a gene: 5. CDR3 sequence reads: CASSFSGRVYNEQFF. CDR3 DNA sequence: TGTGCCAGCAGCTTTAGTGGGAGGGTCTACAATGAGCAGTTCTTC. The full variable domain, in which reference TRBV7-2 and TRBJ2-1 provide the parts outside the CDR3, is GAGVSQSPSNKVTEKGKDVELRCDPISGHTALYWYRQSLGQGLEFLIYFQGNSAPDKSGLPSDRFSAERTGGSVSTLTIQRTQQEDSAVYLCASSFSGRVYNEQFFGPGTRLTVL.

This rearrangement joins TRBV20-1 to TRBJ1-5; no firm D call. Per the germline V gene, CDR1 is DFQATT and CDR2 is SNEGSKA (reference sequence). V was shortened by 6 bases and J by 3 bases, with 12 bases between the two germline ends. The CDR3 is made up of 13 amino acids. CDR3 protein: CSARMQINQPQHF. The CDR3 coding sequence is TGCAGTGCAAGGATGCAGATCAATCAGCCCCAGCATTTT.

This clonotype was seen a few times. This CDR3 is CAISESRTGCQETQYF. The CDR3 DNA follows: TGTGCCATCAGTGAGTCGAGGACAGGGTGTCAAGAGACCCAGTACTTC. The chain joins TRBV10-3 to TRBJ2-5; 8 nucleotides align to TRBD1. With 0 bases clipped from V and 2 bases from J, the junction kept 5 bases outside the gene matches. The germline CDR1 and CDR2 sequences are ENHRY and SYGVKD. The CDR3 totals 16 residues.

This clonotype was picked up a small number of times. This chain links TRBV28 with TRBJ1-5; 7 positions match TRBD1. Germline V CDR1 and CDR2: MDHEN, SYDVKM. This CDR3 contains 16 residues. V was pared by 9 bases and J by 6 bases, with 17 bases of the junction left unmatched. The CDR3 here is CASMEFRTGGGQPQHF. The CDR3 DNA reads TGTGCCAGTATGGAATTTCGGACAGGTGGCGGTCAGCCCCAGCATTTT.

This clonotype was detected only a few times. The chain carries TRBV5-5 and TRBJ2-3, with a weak D call TRBD2 (6 bases). This CDR3 has 14 amino acids. Germline CDR1 is SGHKS and CDR2 is YYEKEE (reference sequence). The V and J ends lost 2 bases and 3 bases respectively, with 10 bases between them. CDR3 nucleotides: TGTGCCAGCAGCTTAGAACTAGCAACAGATACGCAGTATTTT. Translation gives CASSLELATDTQYF.

This clonotype occurred a few times. J is TRBJ1-6 and V is TRBV10-1; no definite D call. The CDR3 is made up of 12 amino acids. Between the trimmed V and J ends, which lost 3 bases and 14 bases, there was a span of 11 bases. The V gene's germline CDR1 is WNHNN and CDR2 SYGVQD (reference sequence). CDR3 sequence reads: CASSDSGGTLHF. The CDR3 nucleotides are TGCGCCAGCAGTGATTCGGGAGGGACCCTCCACTTT.

The chain combines TRBV7-8 with TRBJ2-5; 9 positions agree with TRBD2. This CDR3 region has 17 residues. With 5 bases clipped from V and 4 bases from J, the junction kept 14 bases outside the gene matches. Per the germline V gene, CDR1 is SGHVS and CDR2 is FQNEAQ. The CDR3 coding sequence is TGTGCCAGCAGCCCCCCCGGTGGCGGGAGGGTCCGAGAGACCCAGTACTTC. Protein sequence: CASSPPGGGRVRETQYF.

The chain has TRBV20-1 and TRBJ2-3; 10 nucleotides agree with TRBD2. Germline assignment: CDR1 DFQATT and CDR2 SNEGSKA (reference sequence). The CDR3 spans 17 residues. The V segment lost 1 base and the J segment 1 base; nucleotides outside the gene matches: 8. CDR3 nucleotides: TGCAGTGCTAGAGCGAGGCTAGCGGGAGTTCGCACAGATACGCAGTATTTT. This translates into CSARARLAGVRTDTQYF.

In its sample, this clonotype was seen many times. This chain links TRBV18 with TRBJ2-7, with 9 bases aligning to TRBD1. V was clipped by 4 bases and J by 6 bases; unmatched bases: 10. This CDR3 contains 15 residues. The germline CDR1 and CDR2 sequences are KGHSH and LQKENI. CDR3 residues: CASSLGTGTVAEQYF. Here the CDR3 DNA reads TGTGCCAGCTCACTGGGGACAGGGACTGTAGCCGAGCAGTACTTC. Supplemented by reference TRBV18 and TRBJ2-7, the full variable domain reads NAGVMQNPRHLVRRRGQEARLRCSPMKGHSHVYWYRQLPEEGLKFMVYLQKENIIDESGMPKERFSAEFPKEGPSILRIQQVVRGDSAAYFCASSLGTGTVAEQYFGPGTRLTVT.

A word on this clonotype: A junction end diverges from the germline sequence, so it may reflect a read error. V and J are TRBV20-1 and TRBJ1-6; D is unclear. Germline V gene data show CDR1 as DFQATT and CDR2 as SNEGSKA (reference sequence). The CDR3 runs to 13 residues. The CDR3: CSARDVYDSPLHF. Here the CDR3 DNA reads TGCAGTGCTAGAGATGTCTATGATTCACCCCTCCACTTT.

This clonotype appeared many times. The CDR3: CASSPASDRTLNTEAFF. In nucleotides, the CDR3 is TGTGCCAGCAGTCCGGCGAGCGACAGAACACTGAACACTGAAGCTTTCTTT. The V and J genes are TRBV3-1 and TRBJ1-1; TRBD1 might be the D (5 bases). Germline V gene data show CDR1 as LGHDT and CDR2 as YNNKEL (reference sequence). The CDR3 has 17 residues. Trimming stripped 6 bases from V and 0 bases from J, with 20 bases between.

The rearrangement uses TRBV2 and TRBJ1-6; TRBD1 might be the D (5 bases). Looked up from germline, CDR1 is SNHLY and CDR2 is FYNNEI. V was pared by 5 bases and J by 9 bases, with 20 bases between. The CDR3 contains 16 residues. CDR3 loop: CASSSGHLSDGSPLHF. The CDR3 bases are TGTGCCAGCAGTAGCGGACACCTCAGTGATGGTTCACCCCTCCACTTT.